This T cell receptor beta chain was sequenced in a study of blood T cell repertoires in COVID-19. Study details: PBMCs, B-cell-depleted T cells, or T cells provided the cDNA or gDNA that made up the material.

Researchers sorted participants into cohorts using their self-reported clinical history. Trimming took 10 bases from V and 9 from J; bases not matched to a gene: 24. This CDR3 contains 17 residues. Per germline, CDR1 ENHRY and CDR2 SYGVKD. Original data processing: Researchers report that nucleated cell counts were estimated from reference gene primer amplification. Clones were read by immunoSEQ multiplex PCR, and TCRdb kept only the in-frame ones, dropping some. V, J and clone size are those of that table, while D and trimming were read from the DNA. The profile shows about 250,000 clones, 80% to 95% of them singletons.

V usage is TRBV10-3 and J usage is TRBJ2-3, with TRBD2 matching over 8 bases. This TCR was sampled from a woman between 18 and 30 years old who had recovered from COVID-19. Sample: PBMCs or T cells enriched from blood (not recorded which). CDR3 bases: TGTGCCACCGGGGGGGGCGGGGTAGCGGGAATGAGTCACACGCAGTATTTT. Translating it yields CATGGGGVAGMSHTQYF.